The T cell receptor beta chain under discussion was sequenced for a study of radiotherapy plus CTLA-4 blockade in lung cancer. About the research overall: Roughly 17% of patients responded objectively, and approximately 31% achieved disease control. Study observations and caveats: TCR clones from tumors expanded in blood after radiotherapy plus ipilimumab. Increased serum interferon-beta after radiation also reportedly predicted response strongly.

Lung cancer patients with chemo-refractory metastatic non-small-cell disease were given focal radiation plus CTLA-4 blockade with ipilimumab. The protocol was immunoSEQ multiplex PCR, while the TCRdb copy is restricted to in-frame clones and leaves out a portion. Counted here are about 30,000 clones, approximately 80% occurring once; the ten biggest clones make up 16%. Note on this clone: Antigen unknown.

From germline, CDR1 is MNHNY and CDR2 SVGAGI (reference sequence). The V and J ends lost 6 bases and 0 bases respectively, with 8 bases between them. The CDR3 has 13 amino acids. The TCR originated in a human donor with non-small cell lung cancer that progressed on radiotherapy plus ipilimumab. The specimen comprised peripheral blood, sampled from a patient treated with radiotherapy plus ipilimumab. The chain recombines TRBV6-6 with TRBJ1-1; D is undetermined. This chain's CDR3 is CASRASMNTEAFF. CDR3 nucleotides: TGTGCCAGCAGGGCCTCAATGAACACTGAAGCTTTCTTT.